One and the same sample provided the 10 T cell receptor beta chains below, sequenced in a study of blood T cells in healthy people across ages. The use of a sample-barcoded 5' primer and a J-beta primer mix characterized a second PCR of about 7 to 12 cycles. TCRdb reprocessed the 5' RACE reads via MiXCR and lists one record per CDR3 protein. The sample lists around 1,500,000 distinct CDR3 sequences; 25% to 30% were seen once. The sample comprised blood. The receptors stem from a woman aged 25 to 39 in good health.

This sequence joins TRBV20-1 and TRBJ2-7, with 9 bases lining up with TRBD2. This CDR3 spans 15 amino acids. In germline, CDR1 is DFQATT, CDR2 SNEGSKA (reference sequence). V was pared by 1 base and J by 3 bases, with 7 bases of the junction left unmatched. Here the CDR3 reads CSARVSGRAYYEQYF. The DNA of the CDR3 is TGCAGTGCTAGAGTTAGCGGGAGAGCCTACTACGAGCAGTACTTC.

This clonotype is a singleton in its sample. A read error is likely, as this CDR3 ends without the conserved phenylalanine or tryptophan. The J gene is TRBJ2-1, the V gene TRBV5-1, with TRBD2 matching over 11 bases. The germline V gene encodes CDR1 SGHRS and CDR2 YFSETQ. This CDR3 is built from 14 residues. The CDR3 nucleotides read TGCGCCGGCAGCATTAGCGGGGGGGGGAATGAGCAGTTCTAC. The encoded protein is CAGSISGGGNEQFY.

V gene TRBV11-2 combines with J gene TRBJ2-1; 7 positions agree with TRBD2. Germline CDR1 is SGHAT and CDR2 is FQNNGV. J was trimmed by 8 bases and V by 5 bases; bases with no gene match: 9. This CDR3 is built from 14 residues. CDR3 DNA sequence: TGTGCCAGCAGCCCGGGGGGACTACCCGATGAGCAGTTCTTC. Encoded protein: CASSPGGLPDEQFF.

This clonotype was seen a handful of times. The chain carries TRBV28 and TRBJ1-4, with 8 bases identical to TRBD1. The V gene end was trimmed by 6 bases and the J gene end by 8 bases; junction bases not matched to a gene: 8. Germline CDR1 is MDHEN and CDR2 is SYDVKM. The CDR3 loop spans 14 amino acids. The CDR3 reads CASSLGQVKEKLFF. The CDR3 nucleotides are TGTGCCAGCAGCCTGGGACAGGTAAAGGAAAAACTGTTTTTT.

In its sample, this clonotype was seen many times. The chain employs TRBV5-1 and TRBJ2-5; 7 nucleotides align to TRBD2. The CDR3 has 14 residues. CDR1 is SGHRS and CDR2 is YFSETQ in the germline V gene. Germline trimming cut 0 bases from V and 3 bases from J; bases unmatched to any gene: 2. The CDR3 DNA reads as TGCGCCAGCAGCTTGGGGACTAGGAAAGAGACCCAGTACTTC. Translation gives CASSLGTRKETQYF.

This clonotype has a count of ten or more. The chain has TRBV5-5 and TRBJ2-5, with D perhaps being TRBD1 or TRBD2 (5 bases each). The CDR3 loop spans 14 amino acids. In germline, CDR1 is SGHKS, CDR2 YYEKEE (reference sequence). Trimming removed 3 bases from V and 5 bases from J, with 14 bases in between. CDR3 DNA sequence: TGTGCCAGCAGCTCGCGCAGGGAGTGGGAGACCCAGTACTTC. Amino acid sequence: CASSSRREWETQYF.

The rearrangement links TRBV13 to TRBJ2-7; D uncertain. Germline CDR1 is PRHDT and CDR2 is FYEKMQ (reference sequence). The V gene lost 5 bases and the J gene lost 1 base, with 12 bases spanning the gap. This CDR3 is 14 amino acids long. Here the CDR3 DNA reads TGTGCCAGCAGCCCCCGACTGCTATCCTACGAGCAGTACTTC. Protein: CASSPRLLSYEQYF.

This chain uses TRBV5-4 with TRBJ2-3; 12 nucleotides match TRBD2. The germline V gene has CDR1 SGHNT and CDR2 YYREEE (reference sequence). V dropped 4 bases and J dropped 1; count of bases not matched to a gene: 7. The CDR3 contains 17 residues. The DNA of the CDR3 is TGTGCCAGCAGCCCCCCTAGCGGGGGGGCCGGCACAGATACGCAGTATTTT. Translation: CASSPPSGGAGTDTQYF.

This chain joins TRBV27 and TRBJ2-7; D may correspond to TRBD1 or TRBD2 (5 bases each). V was cut by 1 base and J by 4 bases, with 14 bases left in between. This CDR3 region has 15 residues. The germline gives CDR1 MNHEY, CDR2 SMNVEV (reference sequence). The CDR3 spells CASSLFGTGRYEQYF. The DNA for the CDR3 is TGTGCCAGCAGTTTATTTGGGACCGGGCGGTACGAGCAGTACTTC.

The J gene is TRBJ2-3, the V gene TRBV29-1, with 7 nucleotides matching TRBD1. Germline V lookup: CDR1 SQVTM, CDR2 ANQGSEA. J lost 14 bases, V lost 4 bases, and 18 bases had no gene match. The CDR3 sequence is 14 residues long. This chain's CDR3 is CSVGPGQWDEKLYF. In DNA, the CDR3 is TGCAGCGTTGGGCCGGGACAGTGGGATGAAAAACTGTATTTT.